A single sample gave rise to the 25 T cell receptor beta chains below, sequenced in a study of T cells in Graves' hyperthyroidism and ophthalmopathy (dated by TCRdb to the late 2010s). The receptor library was made with multiplex PCR. The listed sequencing device is Illumina HiSeq 2000. TCR beta CDR3 regions were amplified from RNA transcripts. A first-round RT-PCR of the TCR CDR3 used the HTBI primer set with the Qiagen OneStep RT-PCR kit. TCRdb cleaned the public reads at Q25 with fastp, built clones with MiXCR and kept in-frame beta chains. CDR3 protein sequences are deduplicated, and each keeps its most common genes and DNA. This sample gives just under 750,000 distinct CDR3 sequences in total; roughly a third of them show up just once. The leading ten clones occupy around a third of the sample. Sequencing was carried out using blood. Receptor source: a woman aged 40 to 50 with Graves' hyperthyroidism.

V usage is TRBV19 and J usage is TRBJ1-1; a weak D match, TRBD1 (6 bases). The germline V gene encodes CDR1 LNHDA and CDR2 SQIVND (reference sequence). Trimming took 4 bases from V and 6 from J, leaving 12 bases between them. This CDR3 region has 13 residues. This CDR3 is CASSNRVGAEAFF. The CDR3, as DNA: TGTGCCAGTAGTAACAGGGTAGGGGCTGAAGCTTTCTTT. Full variable domain (outside the CDR3, taken from reference TRBV19 and TRBJ1-1): DGGITQSPKYLFRKEGQNVTLSCEQNLNHDAMYWYRQDPGQGLRLIYYSQIVNDFQKGDIAEGYSVSREKKESFPLTVTSAQKNPTAFYLCASSNRVGAEAFFGQGTRLTVV.

This chain links TRBV5-1 with TRBJ1-4, with D maybe TRBD1 (5 bases). CDR3 length: 16 amino acids. Germline CDR1 SGHRS, CDR2 YFSETQ. With 4 bases removed from V and 3 bases from J, the gap between germline ends came to 16 bases. Here the CDR3 DNA reads TGCGCCAGCAGCGATCAAGGGACCGCTCCTAATGAAAAACTGTTTTTT. This translates into CASSDQGTAPNEKLFF. Based on the CDR3 plus reference TRBV5-1 and TRBJ1-4, the full variable domain is KAGVTQTPRYLIKTRGQQVTLSCSPISGHRSVSWYQQTPGQGLQFLFEYFSETQRNKGNFPGRFSGRQFSNSRSEMNVSTLELGDSALYLCASSDQGTAPNEKLFFGSGTQLSVL.

This clonotype was seen a few times. The chain is built from TRBV6-1 and TRBJ2-6; unclear D gene. CDR3 length: 15 residues. V shed 5 bases and J shed 4 bases, with 12 bases lying between them. The germline gives CDR1 MNHNS, CDR2 SASEGT. The CDR3 sequence is CASSTPRTGANVLTF. As DNA, the CDR3 is TGTGCCAGCAGTACGCCGCGAACCGGGGCCAACGTCCTGACTTTC.

The chain employs TRBV29-1 and TRBJ2-2; D tentatively reads TRBD1 or TRBD2 (5 bases each). The CDR3 has 14 amino acids. From germline, CDR1 is SQVTM and CDR2 ANQGSEA. The V end lost 7 bases, the J end lost 3 bases, and 15 bases lay between the germline ends. The chain's CDR3 is CSATDWGYTGELFF. CDR3 coding DNA: TGCAGCGCAACGGATTGGGGGTACACCGGGGAGCTGTTTTTT.

This clonotype was recorded at least ten times. This chain connects TRBV7-8 to TRBJ1-2; D gene ambiguous. CDR3 length: 17 amino acids. Germline CDR1 is SGHVS and CDR2 is FQNEAQ. V was clipped by 2 bases and J by 0 bases, with 16 bases between them. CDR3 coding DNA: TGTGCCAGCAGCTTAACGGCGGCAAGTGCCGCTAACTATGGCTACACCTTC. Translated: CASSLTAASAANYGYTF. Full variable domain (outside the CDR3, taken from reference TRBV7-8 and TRBJ1-2): GAGVSQSPRYKVAKRGQDVALRCDPISGHVSLFWYQQALGQGPEFLTYFQNEAQLDKSGLPSDRFFAERPEGSVSTLKIQRTQQEDSAVYLCASSLTAASAANYGYTFGSGTRLTVV.

This clonotype was observed at least ten times. This chain connects TRBV7-9 to TRBJ1-6; D remains ambiguous. The CDR3 is made up of 12 amino acids. The germline CDR1 and CDR2 sequences are SEHNR and FQNEAQ (reference sequence). Trimming took off 1 base at V and 10 bases at J, with 5 bases between the two ends. The CDR3 region is CASSLDISPLHF. CDR3 nucleotides: TGTGCCAGCAGCTTAGACATCTCACCCCTCCACTTT.

This clonotype occurred a few times. The chain joins TRBV6-4 to TRBJ2-2, with 8 positions matching TRBD1. Germline V CDR1 and CDR2: MRHNA, SNTAGT. CDR3 length: 16 amino acids. The J segment lost 8 bases and the V segment lost 0 bases, leaving 8 bases of the junction unmatched. CDR3 loop: CASSDSSGRGRGELFF. The CDR3 DNA is TGTGCCAGCAGTGACTCCAGTGGCAGGGGGCGAGGGGAGCTGTTTTTT.

This clonotype has only a few counts. CDR3 DNA: TGTGCCAGCAGCTTGGCCGGGGCCGCTTTCTTT. This encodes CASSLAGAAFF. The genes are TRBV5-5 and TRBJ1-1; D is possibly TRBD1 (5 bases). This CDR3 has 11 amino acids. V was cut by 0 bases and J by 11 bases, with 8 bases left in between. Per the germline V gene, CDR1 is SGHKS and CDR2 is YYEKEE (reference sequence).

The chain employs TRBV7-9 and TRBJ2-7; the D gene is possibly TRBD1 (6 bases). The J call may be incorrect, as the DNA end agrees better with TRBJ2-1. Germline values: CDR1 SEHNR, CDR2 FQNEAQ (reference sequence). CDR3 length: 13 residues. The CDR3 nucleotides read TGTGCCAGCAGTCAAGGGGGAGCGGCTGAGCAGTTCTTC. It encodes CASSQGGAAEQFF.

CDR3: CASSHSIYWTGNTIYF. The CDR3 DNA reads as TGTGCCAGCAGCCACTCTATATATTGGACTGGAAACACCATATATTTT. The rearrangement links TRBV2 to TRBJ1-3, with unresolved D. Trimming stripped 6 bases from V and 2 bases from J, with 17 bases between. This CDR3 contains 16 residues. Germline V gene data show CDR1 as SNHLY and CDR2 as FYNNEI.

This clonotype was picked up many times. The V gene is TRBV5-1, the J gene TRBJ2-5; D is uncertain. This CDR3 region has 13 residues. Deletions cut 7 bases from V and 5 bases from J, with 15 bases between. Germline V gene lookup returns CDR1 SGHRS and CDR2 YFSETQ. CDR3 DNA: TGCGCCAGCGACCCGGGCAGCCTGGAGACCCAGTACTTC. It yields the protein CASDPGSLETQYF.

This clonotype was observed many times. This sequence joins TRBV19 and TRBJ1-6, with D possibly being TRBD1 (5 bases). Germline CDR1 LNHDA, CDR2 SQIVND (reference sequence). The CDR3 is 15 residues long. Deletions cut 3 bases from V and 7 bases from J, with 13 bases between. The CDR3: CASSIYGGTNSPLHF. The CDR3 DNA sequence: TGTGCCAGTAGTATCTACGGGGGGACCAATTCACCCCTCCACTTT.

This clonotype occurred once. This sequence joins TRBV4-1 and TRBJ2-7, with D unclear. CDR1 and CDR2 (germline): MGHRA, YSYEKL. V dropped 1 base and J dropped 0 bases, with 10 bases sitting between them. There are 15 residues in the CDR3. The CDR3 spells CASSQVGKVSYEQYF. The CDR3 nucleotides are TGCGCCAGCAGCCAAGTGGGTAAGGTCTCCTACGAGCAGTACTTC.

This clonotype was seen a handful of times. The chain uses TRBV19 and TRBJ1-5; D remains unclear. The V end was cut by 7 bases, the J end by 6 bases, with 25 bases between. The V gene's germline CDR1 is LNHDA and CDR2 SQIVND (reference sequence). This CDR3 region has 17 residues. CDR3 loop: CASKIVAGANAGQPQHF. The CDR3, as DNA: TGTGCCAGTAAGATCGTCGCAGGAGCAAACGCGGGTCAGCCCCAGCATTTT.

Only a few counts were recorded for this clonotype. The CDR3 region is CASSPMDGRGSYEQYF. CDR3 bases: TGTGCCAGCTCCCCAATGGATGGTCGGGGTTCCTACGAGCAGTACTTC. This chain connects TRBV7-9 to TRBJ2-7; possible D gene TRBD2, 5 bases. Per the germline V gene, CDR1 is SEHNR and CDR2 is FQNEAQ (reference sequence). The CDR3 extends over 16 amino acids. V gave up 8 bases and J gave up 1 base, with 21 bases separating them.

This clonotype was observed a few times. This chain joins TRBV28 and TRBJ1-6; D unresolved. The CDR3 length is 14 residues. Trimming removed 2 bases at V and 6 bases at J, with 8 bases between. Germline-derived CDR1 and CDR2 are MDHEN and SYDVKM. This CDR3 is CASSLDPSNSPLHF. The CDR3 nucleotides are TGTGCCAGCAGTTTAGACCCGTCTAATTCACCCCTCCACTTT.

Of note for this clonotype: No conserved phenylalanine or tryptophan is present at the end of the CDR3, so a read error is the likely explanation. The gene calls are TRBV3-1 and TRBJ2-7, with TRBD1 as a possible D gene (5 bases). The CDR3 is 14 amino acids. Germline CDR1 LGHDT, CDR2 YNNKEL (reference sequence). Trimming shortened V by 4 bases and J by 2 bases, and 12 bases separated the two germline ends. CDR3 nucleotide sequence: TGTGCCAGCAGCCTCAAAGGGGCAACCTACGAGCAGTACCTC. It translates to CASSLKGATYEQYL.

This clonotype was recorded at least ten times. The rearrangement links TRBV20-1 to TRBJ2-7; 10 nucleotides agree with TRBD1. Per germline, CDR1 DFQATT and CDR2 SNEGSKA (reference sequence). The CDR3 length is 14 residues. Trimming removed 6 bases from V and 3 bases from J; junction bases left unmatched: 8. CDR3 residues: CSARPGQGNYEQYF. In nucleotides, the CDR3 is TGCAGTGCCAGGCCGGGACAGGGGAACTACGAGCAGTACTTC.

This clonotype was counted a single time. This CDR3 is CASSLDWTGTYEQYF. The CDR3 nucleotides read TGTGCCAGCAGCTTGGATTGGACGGGAACCTACGAGCAGTACTTC. The gene calls are TRBV7-9 and TRBJ2-7; D is possibly TRBD2 (5 bases). This CDR3 has 15 residues. Germline V gene sequence: CDR1 SEHNR, CDR2 FQNEAQ (reference sequence). The V gene lost 3 bases and the J gene lost 2 bases, with 14 bases spanning the gap.

This chain links TRBV9 with TRBJ2-5; 10 nucleotides match TRBD2. CDR3 size: 14 residues. The germline gives CDR1 SGDLS, CDR2 YYNGEE. Trimming removed 6 bases from V and 11 bases from J; junction bases left unmatched: 13. For the CDR3, the DNA is TGTGCCAGCACCTTAGCGGGGGGCCCAGATACGCAGTACTTC. Amino acid sequence: CASTLAGGPDTQYF.

This clonotype was counted a few times. The junction differs from germline at one of its ends, possibly a read error. This chain joins TRBV10-3 and TRBJ2-5; the match to TRBD2 covers 10 bases. The closer fit of TRBJ2-1 to the DNA end suggests the J call may be wrong. There are 12 residues in the CDR3. Germline V gene data show CDR1 as ENHRY and CDR2 as SYGVKD. CDR3 in amino acids: CASSEGLATQFF. CDR3 coding DNA: TGTGCCAGCAGTGAGGGACTAGCGACACAGTTCTTC.

This clonotype was counted at least ten times. This chain connects TRBV12-3 or TRBV12-4 to TRBJ1-2; 7 bases align to TRBD1. Trimming took 3 bases from V and 5 from J; bases not matched to a gene: 6. The CDR3 spans 14 residues. The CDR3 sequence: CASSLSAGGYGYTF. CDR3 coding DNA: TGTGCCAGCAGTTTGTCGGCAGGGGGTTATGGCTACACCTTC.

On this clonotype: This may be a read error: a much more frequent sequence differs by one nucleotide. V usage is TRBV6-6 and J usage is TRBJ1-1; D gene ambiguous. Germline CDR1 and CDR2: MNHNY and SVGAGI (reference sequence). The CDR3 covers 12 residues. Deletions cut 4 bases from V and 8 bases from J, with 11 bases between. The CDR3 sequence: CASSSSTTEAFF. As DNA, the CDR3 is TGTGCCAGCAGTTCCTCGACAACCGAAGCTTTCTTT.

This clonotype was counted at least ten times. The CDR3 is CATSDGQYGGYTF. CDR3 bases: TGTGCCACCAGTGACGGACAGTATGGTGGCTACACCTTC. J is TRBJ1-2 and V is TRBV24-1; D may be TRBD1 (6 bases). The V and J ends lost 4 bases and 7 bases respectively, with 12 bases between them. This CDR3 region has 13 residues. Per the germline V gene, CDR1 is KGHDR and CDR2 is SFDVKD.

This clonotype was counted only a few times. The chain combines TRBV6-5 with TRBJ1-6, with D possibly matching TRBD1 (5 bases). The CDR3 runs to 14 residues. V lost 4 bases, J lost 6 bases, and 10 bases lay in between. Germline CDR1 is MNHEY and CDR2 is SVGAGI. The CDR3 sequence: CASSLQEINSPLHF. The CDR3 nucleotides are TGTGCCAGCAGTTTACAGGAGATTAATTCACCCCTCCACTTT.